This T cell receptor (beta chain) was captured in a study of shared clonotypes between healthy human individuals. The table came from immunoSEQ multiplex PCR; TCRdb's copy has only in-frame clones and leaves some out. The data contain roughly 1,600,000 clones, around 98.5% of them singletons. Looked up from germline, CDR1 is MDHEN and CDR2 is SYDVKM. The V gene lost 6 bases and the J gene lost 7 bases, with 10 bases spanning the gap. CDR3 length: 12 amino acids. Sequenced sample: naive CD4+ T cells sorted from blood. As for subset: CD45RA+ positively selected. The sequence was obtained from a man aged 25-45 years in good health. The chain has TRBV28 and TRBJ1-5; D ambiguous. The DNA of the CDR3 is TGTGCCAGCAGGCAGCCAGGACAGCCCCAGCATTTT. It codes for CASRQPGQPQHF.